These T cell receptor beta chains were read from a single sample in a study of blood T cell repertoires in COVID-19. The data were produced by immunoSEQ multiplex PCR, yet TCRdb's version contains in-frame clones alone and is incomplete. The sample lists 95,000 to 150,000 clones; over 65% were seen once. The sequenced material came from peripheral blood. These receptors all stem from a woman between 70 and 85 years old with acute or convalescent COVID-19. The CDR3 runs from the conserved cysteine through the conserved F or W. Each record gives: clone size, J gene, D gene, CDR3 length, V gene, CDR3 protein, CDR3 DNA. D genes are given only for firm matches. A clone size is listed for some rows: how often the clone was seen (once, few, many), or a class if it is expanded.

. | TRBJ1-2 | TRBD1 | 14 | TRBV27 | CASTPGQGGYGYTF | TGTGCCAGCACCCCAGGACAGGGGGGTTATGGCTACACCTTC
. | TRBJ2-7 | TRBD1 | 14 | TRBV5-4 | CASREETGWDEQYF | TGTGCCAGCAGAGAGGAGACAGGGTGGGACGAGCAGTACTTC
. | TRBJ2-1 | . | 12 | TRBV6-2/TRBV6-3 | CASSPQYNEQFF | TGTGCCAGCAGCCCACAGTACAATGAGCAGTTCTTC
many | TRBJ1-1 | TRBD1 | 14 | TRBV11-3 | CASSMATGGTEAFF | TGTGCCAGCAGCATGGCGACAGGGGGGACTGAAGCTTTCTTT
. | TRBJ2-2 | . | 16 | TRBV12-5 | CASGQLGGSAVGELFF | TGTGCTAGTGGTCAACTCGGGGGATCGGCTGTCGGGGAGCTGTTTTTT
. | TRBJ2-5 | TRBD1 | 16 | TRBV25-1 | CASSKHGTGIGETQYF | TGTGCCAGCAGTAAACACGGGACAGGGATTGGCGAGACCCAGTACTTC
. | TRBJ2-5 | TRBD2 | 16 | TRBV5-1 | CASSLGGGGPQETQYF | TGCGCCAGCAGCTTGGGTGGCGGGGGGCCCCAAGAGACCCAGTACTTC
. | TRBJ2-5 | . | 15 | TRBV7-3 | CASSPSATTKETQYF | TGTGCCAGCAGCCCGTCGGCGACTACTAAAGAGACCCAGTACTTC
. | TRBJ1-1 | . | 12 | TRBV6-2/TRBV6-3 | CASSSIDRRAFF | TGTGCCAGCAGTTCGATCGACAGGCGAGCTTTCTTT
. | TRBJ1-3 | . | 15 | TRBV6-4 | CARLQWEVAGNTIYF | TGTGCCAGACTCCAGTGGGAGGTAGCTGGAAACACCATATATTTT
. | TRBJ1-4 | . | 14 | TRBV7-2 | CASSLDAATEKLFF | TGTGCCAGCAGCCTCGATGCAGCGACGGAAAAACTGTTTTTT
. | TRBJ2-2 | TRBD2 | 16 | TRBV6-5 | CASSYSTGGAFGELFF | TGTGCCAGCAGTTACTCGACCGGGGGGGCCTTCGGGGAGCTGTTTTTT
. | TRBJ1-1 | . | 15 | TRBV5-1 | CASSLGGRANTEAFF | TGCGCCAGCAGCTTGGGGGGCAGGGCGAACACTGAAGCTTTCTTT
. | TRBJ1-2 | . | 14 | TRBV2 | CASTLTGSLDGYTF | TGTGCCAGCACCTTAACAGGTTCCCTTGATGGCTACACCTTC
. | TRBJ1-1 | . | 15 | TRBV11-2 | CASSLDAGGGTEAFF | TGTGCCAGCAGCTTAGATGCCGGGGGTGGGACTGAAGCTTTCTTT
. | TRBJ1-1 | . | 14 | TRBV29-1 | CSVEAVWRGAEAFF | TGCAGCGTTGAGGCCGTCTGGCGGGGGGCTGAAGCTTTCTTT
many | TRBJ1-1 | . | 11 | TRBV7-9 | CASSPPGEAFF | TGTGCCAGCAGCCCCCCGGGTGAAGCTTTCTTT
medium-sized | TRBJ2-2 | TRBD2 | 16 | TRBV3-1/TRBV3-2 | CASSQTSGGITGELFF | TGTGCCAGCAGCCAAACTAGCGGGGGTATCACCGGGGAGCTGTTTTTT
. | TRBJ1-1 | . | 15 | TRBV5-1 | CASSLEGDPYTEAFF | TGCGCCAGCAGCTTGGAGGGGGACCCCTACACTGAAGCTTTCTTT
. | TRBJ1-1 | . | 14 | TRBV25-1 | CASSEGGASTEAFF | TGTGCCAGCAGTGAAGGGGGGGCGAGCACTGAAGCTTTCTTT
. | TRBJ1-5 | . | 13 | TRBV19 | CASGGTGNQPQHF | TGTGCCAGTGGGGGCACGGGCAATCAGCCCCAGCATTTT
. | TRBJ1-1 | . | 14 | TRBV5-5 | CASSNTGLGTEAFF | TGTGCCAGCAGCAATACAGGGTTGGGCACTGAAGCTTTCTTT
. | TRBJ1-4 | TRBD1 | 15 | TRBV5-6 | CASSLWGTGNWKLFF | TGTGCCAGCAGCTTGTGGGGGACAGGGAATTGGAAACTGTTTTTT
. | TRBJ1-2 | TRBD1 | 13 | TRBV7-2 | CASSGQGYYGYTF | TGTGCCAGCAGCGGACAGGGATACTATGGCTACACCTTC
once | TRBJ1-5 | TRBD1 | 15 | TRBV30 | CAWSRTGGSNQPQHF | TGTGCCTGGAGCAGGACAGGGGGAAGCAATCAGCCCCAGCATTTT
. | TRBJ1-1 | TRBD1 | 14 | TRBV2 | CASSDWTGNTEAFF | TGTGCCAGCAGTGACTGGACAGGGAACACTGAAGCTTTCTTT
. | TRBJ2-3 | TRBD2 | 16 | TRBV4-2 | CASSQDPSGVLDTQYF | TGTGCCAGCAGCCAAGATCCCAGCGGGGTACTAGATACGCAGTATTTT
. | TRBJ2-2 | . | 15 | TRBV7-9 | CASSLFSSNTGELFF | TGTGCCAGCAGCTTATTCTCCTCGAACACCGGGGAGCTGTTTTTT
once | TRBJ2-1 | TRBD1 | 14 | TRBV5-1 | CASSFGTGNNEQFF | TGCGCCAGCAGCTTCGGGACAGGGAACAATGAGCAGTTCTTC
. | TRBJ2-3 | TRBD1 | 16 | TRBV27 | CASSTKTGQGLYTQYF | TGTGCCAGCAGTACCAAAACTGGACAGGGCCTATATACGCAGTATTTT
. | TRBJ1-2 | . | 13 | TRBV6-6 | CASSYTGDYGYTF | TGTGCCAGCAGTTACACGGGGGACTATGGCTACACCTTC
. | TRBJ1-6 | TRBD1 | 15 | TRBV27 | CASRTGGSYNSPLHF | TGTGCCAGCAGGACAGGGGGTTCCTATAATTCACCCCTCCACTTT
. | TRBJ1-2 | . | 15 | TRBV10-3 | CAISDPDRMFYGYTF | TGTGCCATCAGTGATCCAGACAGGATGTTCTATGGCTACACCTTC
few | TRBJ2-2 | TRBD2 | 16 | TRBV7-2 | CASSLVAGVNTGELFF | TGTGCCAGCAGCTTAGTGGCGGGGGTTAACACCGGGGAGCTGTTTTTT
. | TRBJ2-3 | TRBD2 | 16 | TRBV9 | CASSVGGAAVSDTQYF | TGTGCCAGCAGCGTGGGAGGGGCCGCGGTTTCAGATACGCAGTATTTT
. | TRBJ2-1 | TRBD2 | 16 | TRBV5-1 | CASSAIAGGSYNEQFF | TGCGCCAGCAGCGCCATAGCGGGGGGCTCCTACAATGAGCAGTTCTTC
. | TRBJ1-4 | TRBD1 | 14 | TRBV7-9 | CASSSDREWEKLFF | TGTGCCAGCAGCTCCGACAGGGAATGGGAAAAACTGTTTTTT
. | TRBJ2-7 | TRBD2 | 15 | TRBV5-6 | CASSLVGGETYEQYF | TGTGCCAGCAGCTTGGTTGGGGGGGAGACCTACGAGCAGTACTTC
. | TRBJ1-1 | . | 15 | TRBV7-2 | CASSLALGQGTEAFF | TGTGCCAGCAGCTTAGCGTTGGGCCAGGGGACAGAAGCTTTCTTT
. | TRBJ1-1 | . | 12 | TRBV19 | CASSGYGTEAFF | TGTGCCAGTTCAGGATATGGCACTGAAGCTTTCTTT
. | TRBJ1-4 | . | 13 | TRBV6-5 | CASGGQLNEKLFF | TGTGCCAGCGGGGGACAACTTAATGAAAAACTGTTTTTT
. | TRBJ2-7 | TRBD1 | 15 | TRBV3-1/TRBV3-2 | CASSQGTGVRYEQYF | TGTGCCAGCAGCCAAGGGACAGGGGTACGCTACGAGCAGTACTTC
. | TRBJ1-2 | . | 17 | TRBV9 | CASSVAWSRDTYYGYTF | TGTGCCAGCAGCGTAGCTTGGTCCAGGGATACTTACTATGGCTACACCTTC
few | TRBJ1-5 | . | 14 | TRBV29-1 | CSAGGWGSNQPQHF | TGCAGCGCCGGAGGGTGGGGTAGCAATCAGCCCCAGCATTTT
. | TRBJ2-3 | . | 15 | TRBV29-1 | CSVEFSSAGTDTQYF | TGCAGCGTTGAATTTTCTAGCGCGGGCACAGATACGCAGTATTTT
. | TRBJ2-1 | . | 11 | TRBV6-2/TRBV6-3 | CASSYDSEQFF | TGTGCCAGCAGTTACGACAGCGAGCAGTTCTTC
few | TRBJ1-2 | TRBD1 | 13 | TRBV30 | CAWSRDRPYGYTF | TGTGCCTGGAGTCGGGACAGACCGTATGGCTACACCTTC
once | TRBJ1-1 | TRBD1 | 14 | TRBV5-4 | CASSLWTGNTEAFF | TGTGCCAGCAGCTTATGGACAGGCAACACTGAAGCTTTCTTT
. | TRBJ1-1 | . | 13 | TRBV4-1 | CASSQDRGTEAFF | TGCGCCAGCAGCCAAGATCGGGGGACTGAAGCTTTCTTT
. | TRBJ2-1 | TRBD1 | 16 | TRBV9 | CASSPSPGQGESEQFF | TGTGCCAGCAGCCCGTCTCCGGGACAGGGAGAGAGTGAGCAGTTCTTC
. | TRBJ2-2 | TRBD2 | 17 | TRBV4-2 | CASSPNVLAGGTGELFF | TGTGCCAGCAGCCCGAACGTACTAGCGGGGGGGACCGGGGAGCTGTTTTTT
. | TRBJ1-1 | TRBD1 | 11 | TRBV20-1 | CSADRQGGAFF | TGCAGTGCTGATAGACAGGGTGGAGCTTTCTTT
. | TRBJ1-2 | TRBD1 | 16 | TRBV28 | CASSQAGTGGYYGYTF | TGTGCCAGCAGTCAGGCCGGGACAGGGGGCTACTATGGCTACACCTTC
. | TRBJ2-5 | TRBD1 | 16 | TRBV7-2 | CASSRGWDRGRETQYF | TGTGCCAGCAGCCGCGGGTGGGACAGGGGGCGAGAGACCCAGTACTTC
. | TRBJ2-7 | . | 15 | TRBV7-9 | CASSLGRQRTYEQYF | TGTGCCAGCAGCTTAGGCCGACAGCGCACCTACGAGCAGTACTTC